The 20 T cell receptor beta chains presented below share a single source sample, sequenced in a study of beta chain features in type 1 diabetes. Reverse transcribing all isolated RNA meant expressed TCRB transcripts were sequenced. Here immunoSEQ multiplex PCR was the method, and the copy in TCRdb shows in-frame clones only, minus some. The table lists nearly 350,000 clones, approximately 8% of them singletons. Input material: central memory CD4+ T cells from blood. These receptors all come from a woman between 18 and 29 years old in good health.

Many counts were recorded for this clone. The chain is built from TRBV28 and TRBJ1-4; perhaps TRBD1 as D (6 bases). Trimming stripped 5 bases from V and 4 bases from J, with 11 bases between. There are 14 residues in the CDR3. Looked up from germline, CDR1 is MDHEN and CDR2 is SYDVKM. CDR3 nucleotides: TGTGCCAGCAGTGTGGACAGCTTTAATGAAAAACTGTTTTTT. It codes for CASSVDSFNEKLFF.

The rearrangement uses TRBV15 and TRBJ2-1, with D perhaps given as TRBD1 or TRBD2 (5 bases each). There are 19 residues in the CDR3. V lost 3 bases, J lost 0 bases, and 21 bases lay in between. Germline CDR1 is LNHNV and CDR2 is YYDKDF (reference sequence). The DNA for the CDR3 is TGTGCCACCAGCAGGCCGTACCTTAGTGGGACGGGCTCCTACAATGAGCAGTTCTTC. It is translated as CATSRPYLSGTGSYNEQFF.

This clone was seen at least ten times. The chain is built from TRBV18 and TRBJ2-2, with a tentative D call TRBD1 (5 bases). Trimming left V 0 bases short and J 1 base short, with 9 bases between. The germline gives CDR1 KGHSH, CDR2 LQKENI. The CDR3 loop spans 16 amino acids. DNA for the CDR3: TGTGCCAGCTCACCACCCAGCCAGGGGAACACCGGGGAGCTGTTTTTT. As protein: CASSPPSQGNTGELFF.

This clone was seen a few times. This chain connects TRBV28 to TRBJ2-1; 7 bases are a match to TRBD2. The CDR3 covers 15 residues. Germline assignment: CDR1 MDHEN and CDR2 SYDVKM. V lost 2 bases to trimming and J lost 7 bases; unmatched junction nucleotides: 8. Here the CDR3 reads CASSLITGGRNEQFF. The CDR3 DNA reads TGTGCCAGCAGTTTAATAACGGGAGGACGAAATGAGCAGTTCTTC.

J is TRBJ1-2 and V is TRBV11-2; D might be TRBD1 (6 bases). Germline CDR1 and CDR2: SGHAT and FQNNGV. The CDR3 has 12 residues. V lost 0 bases and J 9 bases, leaving 8 bases between the germline ends. CDR3: CASSLETGRYTF. CDR3 DNA: TGTGCCAGCAGCTTAGAGACAGGCCGCTACACCTTC.

The V gene is TRBV4-1, the J gene TRBJ1-2; 7 bases fit TRBD1. V shed 1 base and J 3 bases; nucleotides not matched to a gene: 5. This CDR3 is 15 amino acids long. The V gene's germline CDR1 is MGHRA and CDR2 YSYEKL. The CDR3, as DNA: TGCGCCAGCAGCCAAGTGTGGCAGGGGGACTATGGCTACACCTTC. This encodes CASSQVWQGDYGYTF.

This clone occurred a few times. The V and J genes are TRBV5-1 and TRBJ2-2; 7 bases fit TRBD1. Germline lookup yields CDR1 SGHRS and CDR2 YFSETQ. V was pared by 4 bases and J by 9 bases, with 9 bases of the junction left unmatched. There are 14 residues in the CDR3. The CDR3 DNA reads as TGCGCCAGCAGCGTGACAGGGCATATCCGGGAGCTGTTTTTT. Translating gives CASSVTGHIRELFF.

The chain uses TRBV9 and TRBJ2-1; D unclear. This CDR3 has 16 amino acids. V was cut by 0 bases and J by 3 bases, with 13 bases left in between. Germline V CDR1 and CDR2: SGDLS, YYNGEE. In nucleotides, the CDR3 is TGTGCCAGCAGCGTAGCACTGGACCCCGACTACAATGAGCAGTTCTTC. Protein: CASSVALDPDYNEQFF. The full variable domain, in which reference TRBV9 and TRBJ2-1 provide the parts outside the CDR3, is DSGVTQTPKHLITATGQRVTLRCSPRSGDLSVYWYQQSLDQGLQFLIQYYNGEERAKGNILERFSAQQFPDLHSELNLSSLELGDSALYFCASSVALDPDYNEQFFGPGTRLTVL.

This clone appeared a few times. The V gene is TRBV7-9, the J gene TRBJ2-7; 9 nucleotides match TRBD1. V lost 5 bases, J lost 5 bases, and 10 bases stayed unmatched. This CDR3 is built from 15 residues. CDR1 SEHNR and CDR2 FQNEAQ come from the germline V gene (reference sequence). CDR3 protein: CASSQHRDRVDEQYF. DNA of the CDR3: TGTGCCAGCAGCCAGCACCGGGACAGGGTCGACGAGCAGTACTTC.

The CDR3 sequence: CASSLGQGTYGYTF. In DNA form, the CDR3 reads TGTGCCAGCAGCTTAGGACAGGGAACCTATGGCTACACCTTC. The V and J genes are TRBV7-3 and TRBJ1-2; TRBD1 matches at 8 bases. This CDR3 has 14 amino acids. From germline, CDR1 is SGHTA and CDR2 FQGTGA. The V gene end was trimmed by 2 bases and the J gene end by 4 bases; junction bases not matched to a gene: 3.

This clone was counted only a few times. The chain couples TRBV7-9 to TRBJ2-5; possibly TRBD2 for D (5 bases). The ends were cut back, 2 bases at V and 3 bases at J, with 10 bases in the middle. Germline V gene data show CDR1 as SEHNR and CDR2 as FQNEAQ (reference sequence). The CDR3 is 14 residues long. CDR3 bases: TGTGCCAGCAGCTTAACGAGGGCAAAAGAGACCCAGTACTTC. This sequence encodes CASSLTRAKETQYF.

The chain is built from TRBV7-2 and TRBJ2-7; no reliable D call. Germline loops: CDR1 SGHTA, CDR2 FQGNSA. V lost 2 bases and J 5 bases, leaving 10 bases between the germline ends. The CDR3 runs to 13 residues. The CDR3 region has the DNA TGTGCCAGCAGCTTAAATAGTTTGAACGAGCAGTACTTC. Protein product: CASSLNSLNEQYF.

J is TRBJ2-1 and V is TRBV18, with TRBD1 identical over 9 bases. The germline gives CDR1 KGHSH, CDR2 LQKENI. CDR3 length equals 15 residues. With 3 bases clipped from V and 2 bases from J, the junction kept 2 bases outside the gene matches. CDR3 coding DNA: TGTGCCAGCTCACCGACAGGGGGAACCTACAATGAGCAGTTCTTC. It translates to CASSPTGGTYNEQFF.

This clone was detected a few times. The J gene is TRBJ2-1, the V gene TRBV7-6; D unresolved. The CDR3 loop spans 16 amino acids. V was clipped by 3 bases and J by 7 bases, with 19 bases between them. CDR1 SGHVS and CDR2 FNYEAQ come from the germline V gene. This chain's CDR3 is CASSFQSGLTANEQFF. The CDR3 DNA reads as TGTGCCAGCAGCTTCCAATCGGGTTTAACAGCGAATGAGCAGTTCTTC.

The chain links TRBV7-8 to TRBJ2-7; D not resolved. The CDR3 runs 13 residues. Germline CDR1 SGHVS, CDR2 FQNEAQ. Trimming left V 0 bases short and J 4 bases short, with 7 bases between. Here the CDR3 DNA reads TGTGCCAGCAGCTTAGCGCGTGAGTACGAGCAGTACTTC. Translating it yields CASSLAREYEQYF.

The chain employs TRBV19 and TRBJ1-5; TRBD1 is a possible D gene (6 bases). V shed 5 bases and J shed 6 bases, with 11 bases lying between them. Germline assignment: CDR1 LNHDA and CDR2 SQIVND (reference sequence). The length of the CDR3 is 13 residues. Here the CDR3 DNA reads TGTGCCAGTAGTTACGGGGGCGGTCAGCCCCAGCATTTT. Encoded protein: CASSYGGGQPQHF. The full variable domain, its missing parts supplied by reference TRBV19 and TRBJ1-5, is DGGITQSPKYLFRKEGQNVTLSCEQNLNHDAMYWYRQDPGQGLRLIYYSQIVNDFQKGDIAEGYSVSREKKESFPLTVTSAQKNPTAFYLCASSYGGGQPQHFGDGTRLSIL.

This clone showed up just a few times. The chain is built from TRBV5-5 and TRBJ1-2, with D unresolved. Germline V lookup: CDR1 SGHKS, CDR2 YYEKEE (reference sequence). V was cut by 0 bases and J by 6 bases, with 12 bases left in between. This CDR3 spans 14 amino acids. The CDR3 DNA sequence: TGTGCCAGCAGCTTGGTGAGCTTGGGCGATGGCTACACCTTC. This translates into CASSLVSLGDGYTF.

V gene TRBV11-3 combines with J gene TRBJ1-2, with 8 bases lining up with TRBD1. V shed 4 bases and J 6 bases; nucleotides not matched to a gene: 13. Germline-derived CDR1 and CDR2 are SGHNT and YENEEA. This CDR3 is built from 16 residues. The CDR3 nucleotides read TGTGCCAGCAGCTCGGACAGGGTAAAAGGTAGAGATGGCTACACCTTC. It encodes CASSSDRVKGRDGYTF.

In its sample, this clone was seen a few times. J is TRBJ1-5 and V is TRBV27; no definite D call. CDR3 size: 13 residues. Germline assignment: CDR1 MNHEY and CDR2 SMNVEV (reference sequence). Trimming removed 3 bases at V and 4 bases at J, with 7 bases between. Here the CDR3 DNA reads TGTGCCAGCAGTTTTATGGGGAATCAGCCCCAGCATTTT. Translated: CASSFMGNQPQHF.

The rearrangement joins TRBV11-3 to TRBJ2-1; D is ambiguous. The ends were cut back, 1 base at V and 2 bases at J, with 12 bases in the middle. Germline V CDR1 and CDR2: SGHNT, YENEEA. This CDR3 spans 16 amino acids. The CDR3 reads CASSLGSKRTYNEQFF. Here the CDR3 DNA reads TGTGCCAGCAGCTTAGGAAGTAAAAGAACCTACAATGAGCAGTTCTTC.